This T cell receptor (beta chain) was found in a study of Ad26.COV2.S vaccination and SARS-CoV-2 variants. The treatment: roughly 19 received Ad26.COV2.S at low or high dose, single or two shots; several received placebo; per-sample allocation not given. Sampling occurred on day 63 after the first vaccine or placebo injection. Using immunoSEQ multiplex PCR, the repertoire was profiled, and TCRdb retains in-frame clones only, with some absent. The table records roughly 390,000 clones, approximately 91% of them present only once. Material: peripheral blood, obtained in a trial of Ad26.COV2.S vaccine versus placebo. The receptor was derived from a person aged 18 to 59 who received the Ad26.COV2.S COVID-19 vaccine or a placebo.

CDR3 sequence (DNA): TGTGCCAGCAGTTACTCTAGGGAGGGGGACACTGAAGCTTTCTTT. It yields the protein CASSYSREGDTEAFF. The rearrangement links TRBV6-5 to TRBJ1-1; D is perhaps TRBD1 (6 bases). Germline V gene lookup returns CDR1 MNHEY and CDR2 SVGAGI. Trimming pared 0 bases from V and 3 bases from J, leaving 11 bases between. The CDR3 totals 15 residues.